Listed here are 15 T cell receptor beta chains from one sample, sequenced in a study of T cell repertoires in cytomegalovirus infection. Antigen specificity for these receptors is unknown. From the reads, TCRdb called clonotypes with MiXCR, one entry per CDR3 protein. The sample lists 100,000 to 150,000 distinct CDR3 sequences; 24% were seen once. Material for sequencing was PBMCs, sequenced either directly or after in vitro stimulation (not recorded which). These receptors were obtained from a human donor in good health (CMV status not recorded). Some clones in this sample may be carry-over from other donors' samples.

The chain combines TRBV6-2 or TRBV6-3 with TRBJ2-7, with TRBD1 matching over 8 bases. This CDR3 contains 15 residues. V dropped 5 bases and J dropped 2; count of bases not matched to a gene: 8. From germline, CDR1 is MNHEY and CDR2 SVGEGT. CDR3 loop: CASSPDRGVTYEQYV. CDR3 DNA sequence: TGTGCCAGCAGTCCTGACAGGGGAGTAACCTACGAGCAGTACGTC.

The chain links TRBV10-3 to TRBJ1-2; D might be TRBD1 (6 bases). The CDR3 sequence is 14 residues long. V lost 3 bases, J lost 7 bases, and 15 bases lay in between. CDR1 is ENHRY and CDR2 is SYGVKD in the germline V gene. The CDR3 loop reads CAISETLGAGGYTF. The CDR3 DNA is TGTGCCATCAGTGAAACTTTGGGGGCTGGTGGCTACACCTTC.

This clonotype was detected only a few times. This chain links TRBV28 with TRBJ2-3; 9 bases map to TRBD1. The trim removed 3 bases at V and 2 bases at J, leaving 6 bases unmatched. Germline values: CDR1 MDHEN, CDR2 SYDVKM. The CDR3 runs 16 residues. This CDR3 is CASSFWWTGVTDTQYF. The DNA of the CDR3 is TGTGCCAGCAGTTTTTGGTGGACAGGGGTCACAGATACGCAGTATTTT.

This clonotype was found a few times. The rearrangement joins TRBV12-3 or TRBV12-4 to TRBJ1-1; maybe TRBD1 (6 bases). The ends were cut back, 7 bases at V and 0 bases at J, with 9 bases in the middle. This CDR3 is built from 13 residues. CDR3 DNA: TGTGCCAGCACAGACAGGCTGAACACTGAAGCTTTCTTT. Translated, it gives CASTDRLNTEAFF.

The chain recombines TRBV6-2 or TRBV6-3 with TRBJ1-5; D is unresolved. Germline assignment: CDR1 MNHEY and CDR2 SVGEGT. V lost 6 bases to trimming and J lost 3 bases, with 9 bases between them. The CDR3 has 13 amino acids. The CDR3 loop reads CASSWRDNQPQHF. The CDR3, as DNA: TGTGCCAGCAGCTGGAGGGACAATCAGCCCCAGCATTTT.

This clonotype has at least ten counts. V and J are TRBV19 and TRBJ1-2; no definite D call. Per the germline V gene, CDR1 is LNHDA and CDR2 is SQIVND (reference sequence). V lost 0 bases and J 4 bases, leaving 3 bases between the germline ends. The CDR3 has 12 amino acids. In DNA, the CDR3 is TGTGCCAGTAGTATAGACATCTATGGCTACACCTTC. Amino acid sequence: CASSIDIYGYTF.

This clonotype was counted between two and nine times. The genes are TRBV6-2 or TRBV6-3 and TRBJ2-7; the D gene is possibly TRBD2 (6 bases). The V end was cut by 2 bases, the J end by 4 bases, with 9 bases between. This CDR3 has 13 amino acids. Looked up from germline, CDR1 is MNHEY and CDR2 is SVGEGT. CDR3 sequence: CASSYKRAYEQYV. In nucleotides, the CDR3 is TGTGCCAGCAGTTACAAGCGGGCATACGAGCAGTACGTC.

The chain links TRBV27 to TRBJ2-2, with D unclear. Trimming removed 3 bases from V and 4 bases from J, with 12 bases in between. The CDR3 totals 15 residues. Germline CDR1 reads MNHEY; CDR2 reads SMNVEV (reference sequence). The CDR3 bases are TGTGCCAGCAGTTTGGCCCCGATCCTCACCGGGGAGCTGTTTTTT. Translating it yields CASSLAPILTGELFF.

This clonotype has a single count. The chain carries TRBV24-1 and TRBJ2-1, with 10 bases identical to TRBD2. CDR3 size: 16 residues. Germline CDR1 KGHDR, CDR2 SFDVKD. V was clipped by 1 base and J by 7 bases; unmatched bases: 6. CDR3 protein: CATSDFPTSGPNEQFF. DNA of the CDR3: TGTGCCACCAGTGATTTCCCGACTAGCGGGCCGAATGAGCAGTTCTTC.

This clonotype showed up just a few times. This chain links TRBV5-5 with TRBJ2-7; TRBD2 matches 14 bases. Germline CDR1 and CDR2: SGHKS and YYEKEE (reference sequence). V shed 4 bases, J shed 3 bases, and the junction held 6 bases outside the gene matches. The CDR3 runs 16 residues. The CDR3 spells CASSLGTSGRIYEQYF. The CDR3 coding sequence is TGTGCCAGCAGCCTCGGGACTAGCGGGAGAATCTACGAGCAGTACTTC.

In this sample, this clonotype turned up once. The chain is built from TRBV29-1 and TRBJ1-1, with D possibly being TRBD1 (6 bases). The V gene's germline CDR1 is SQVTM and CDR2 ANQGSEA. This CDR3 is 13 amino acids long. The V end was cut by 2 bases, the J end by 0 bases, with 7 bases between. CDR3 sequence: CSVEQGLNTEAFF. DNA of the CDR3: TGCAGCGTTGAACAGGGGCTGAACACTGAAGCTTTCTTT.

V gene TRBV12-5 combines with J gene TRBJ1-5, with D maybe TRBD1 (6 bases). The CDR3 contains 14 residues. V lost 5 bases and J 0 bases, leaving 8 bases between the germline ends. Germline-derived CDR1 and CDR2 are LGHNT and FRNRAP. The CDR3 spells CASGTGNSNQPQHF. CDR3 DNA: TGTGCTAGTGGTACAGGGAATAGCAATCAGCCCCAGCATTTT.

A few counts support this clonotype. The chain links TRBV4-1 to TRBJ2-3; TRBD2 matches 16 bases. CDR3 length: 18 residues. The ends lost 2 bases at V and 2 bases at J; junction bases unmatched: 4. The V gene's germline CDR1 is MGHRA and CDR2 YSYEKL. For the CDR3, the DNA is TGCGCCAGCAGCCAAACCGGGACTAGCGGGAGGGCCACAGATACGCAGTATTTT. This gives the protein CASSQTGTSGRATDTQYF.

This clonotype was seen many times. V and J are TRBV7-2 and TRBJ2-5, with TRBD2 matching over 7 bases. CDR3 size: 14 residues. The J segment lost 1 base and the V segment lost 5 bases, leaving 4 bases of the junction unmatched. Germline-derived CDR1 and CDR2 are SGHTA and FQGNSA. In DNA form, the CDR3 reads TGTGCCAGCAGCCCCGCTAGCGGCCAAGAGACCCAGTACTTC. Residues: CASSPASGQETQYF.

As DNA, the CDR3 is TGTGCCAGCAGTTCAGAGGTTAACACCGGGGAGCTGTTTTTT. Its translation: CASSSEVNTGELFF. The gene calls are TRBV5-4 and TRBJ2-2, with D uncertain. This CDR3 spans 14 amino acids. From germline, CDR1 is SGHNT and CDR2 YYREEE (reference sequence). Trimming pared 5 bases from V and 2 bases from J, leaving 10 bases between.